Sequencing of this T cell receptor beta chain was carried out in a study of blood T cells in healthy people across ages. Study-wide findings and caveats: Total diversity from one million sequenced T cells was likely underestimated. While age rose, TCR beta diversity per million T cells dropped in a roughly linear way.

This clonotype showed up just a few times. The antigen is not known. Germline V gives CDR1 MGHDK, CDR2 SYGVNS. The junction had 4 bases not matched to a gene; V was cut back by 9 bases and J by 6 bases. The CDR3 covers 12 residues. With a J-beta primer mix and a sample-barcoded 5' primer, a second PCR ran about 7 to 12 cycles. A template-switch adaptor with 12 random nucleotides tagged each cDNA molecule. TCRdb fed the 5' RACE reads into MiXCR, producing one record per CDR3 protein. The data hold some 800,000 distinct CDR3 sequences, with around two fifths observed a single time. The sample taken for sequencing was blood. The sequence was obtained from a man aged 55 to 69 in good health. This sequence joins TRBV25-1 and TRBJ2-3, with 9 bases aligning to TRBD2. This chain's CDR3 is CASRRGGDTQYF. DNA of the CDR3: TGTGCCAGTAGGCGGGGGGGGGATACGCAGTATTTT.